One T cell receptor beta chain is described in this entry. The sample is drawn from a study of blood T cell repertoires in COVID-19. As for the study in general: Sites in the United States, Italy and Spain provided acute and convalescent COVID-19 samples. PBMCs, B-cell-depleted T cells, or T cells were the source of the cDNA or gDNA that made up the material.

Germline V gene sequence: CDR1 SGHAT, CDR2 FQNNGV. This CDR3 is built from 15 residues. V lost 5 bases, J lost 0 bases, and 4 bases stayed unmatched. The table came from immunoSEQ multiplex PCR; TCRdb's copy has only in-frame clones and leaves some out. The table includes 76,000 or so clones, roughly nine tenths detected once. The rearrangement links TRBV11-2 to TRBJ1-5; TRBD1 matches at 7 bases. Input material: peripheral blood. This TCR was sampled from an elderly man in a cohort sampled during active COVID-19. This chain's CDR3 is CASSQGTVSNQPQHF. DNA for the CDR3: TGTGCCAGCAGCCAAGGGACAGTTAGCAATCAGCCCCAGCATTTT.